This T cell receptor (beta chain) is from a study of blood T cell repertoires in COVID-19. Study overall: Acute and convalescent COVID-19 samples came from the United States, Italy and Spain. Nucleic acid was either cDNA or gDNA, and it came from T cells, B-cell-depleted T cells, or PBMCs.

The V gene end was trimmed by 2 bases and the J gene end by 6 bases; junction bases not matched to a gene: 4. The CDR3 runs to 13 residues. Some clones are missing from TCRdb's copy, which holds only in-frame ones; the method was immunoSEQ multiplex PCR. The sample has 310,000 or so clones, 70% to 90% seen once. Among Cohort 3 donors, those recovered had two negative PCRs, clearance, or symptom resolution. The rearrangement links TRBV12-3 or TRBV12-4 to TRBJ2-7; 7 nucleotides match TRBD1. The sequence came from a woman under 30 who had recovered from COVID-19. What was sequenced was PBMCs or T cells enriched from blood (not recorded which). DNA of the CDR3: TGTGCCAGCAGTTTACACAGGGGTATCGAGCAGTACTTC. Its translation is CASSLHRGIEQYF.